This TCR beta chain is drawn from a study of immune heterogeneity within non-small cell lung tumors. TCR beta CDR3 amplification used multiplex PCR with 32 V and 13 J primers. MiXCR was run by TCRdb on the multiplex PCR reads, yielding one entry per CDR3 protein. Found here are over 10,000 distinct CDR3 sequences, 20% to 25% of them singletons; the top ten hold 4.6%. Template was bulk tumor genomic DNA, roughly 650 ng per sample. Biopsy collection occurred during surgery, with several far-apart biopsies per primary tumor. Curative surgery was performed on patients who had untreated, newly diagnosed non-small cell lung cancer. The study drew donors from newly diagnosed non-small cell lung cancer patients having surgery with curative intent. The CDR3 extends over 15 amino acids. V was trimmed by 0 bases and J by 1 base, leaving 9 bases between them. Germline CDR1 reads MGHRA; CDR2 reads YSYEKL.

The specimen was lung tumor tissue. The TCR comes from a man aged 55 to 70 with non-small cell lung cancer. V gene TRBV4-1 combines with J gene TRBJ2-5, with D possibly TRBD1 on 6 matching bases. CDR3 residues: CASSQEQGIQETQYF. In nucleotides, the CDR3 is TGCGCCAGCAGCCAAGAGCAGGGGATCCAAGAGACCCAGTACTTC.